This section outlines one T cell receptor beta chain sequence together with its context. The entry originates in a study of blood T cell repertoires in COVID-19. Across the study: Sites across the United States, Italy and Spain contributed samples from acute and convalescent COVID-19. From T cells, B-cell-depleted T cells, or PBMCs came the material, which was cDNA or gDNA.

Deletions cut 4 bases from V and 2 bases from J, with 9 bases between. The CDR3 loop spans 14 amino acids. Germline V gene sequence: CDR1 ENHRY, CDR2 SYGVKD. Original processing notes: The assay estimated nucleated cells by amplifying reference gene primers. Repertoires were generated with immunoSEQ multiplex PCR, while TCRdb's copy carries only in-frame clones and drops some. V and J calls and clone size come straight from that table; D and trimming were deduced from the DNA. Among 300,000 to 350,000 clones listed, about 90% were seen once. The TCR sequence derives from a man aged 18 to 29 with active or convalescent COVID-19. This chain joins TRBV10-3 and TRBJ2-1; D remains ambiguous. Material for sequencing was peripheral blood. CDR3 residues: CAISASSPYNEQFF. For the CDR3, the DNA is TGTGCCATCAGTGCCTCGAGCCCCTACAATGAGCAGTTCTTC.